These T cell receptor beta chains were read from a single sample in a study of cytomegalovirus exposure and HLA in healthy donors. The repertoire was sequenced with immunoSEQ multiplex PCR; TCRdb's copy has only in-frame clones and lacks some. The sample has around 130,000 clones, roughly 70% seen once. The sequenced sample was PBMCs. Receptors originate from a woman aged 40-49 years in good health and CMV-seropositive. Each CDR3 is given with its conserved first and last residue. The D gene is left open where the match is weak. A clone size is listed for some rows: how often the clone was seen (once, few, many), or a class if it is expanded.

v_call,d_call,j_call,clone_size,cdr3_aa,cdr3_nt
TRBV4-3,-,TRBJ2-1,-,CASSEDTSYNEQFF,TGCGCCAGCAGCGAGGACACCTCCTACAATGAGCAGTTCTTC
TRBV9,-,TRBJ2-2,-,CASSVGLHNTGELFF,TGTGCCAGCAGCGTAGGACTGCATAACACCGGGGAGCTGTTTTTT
TRBV6-1,-,TRBJ2-1,few,CASSEVWKEAEQFF,TGTGCCAGCAGTGAAGTATGGAAAGAAGCGGAGCAGTTCTTC
TRBV10-3,-,TRBJ2-3,-,CAISEGAGPILHTQYF,TGTGCCATCAGTGAAGGGGCAGGACCAATTTTACATACGCAGTATTTT
TRBV30,-,TRBJ1-2,-,CAWRIQGPKGYTF,TGTGCCTGGAGAATACAGGGCCCGAAGGGCTACACCTTC
TRBV5-1,TRBD1,TRBJ1-3,-,CASSRQGASGNTIYF,TGCGCCAGCAGCAGACAGGGGGCCTCGGGAAACACCATATATTTT
TRBV29-1,TRBD1,TRBJ2-1,-,CSVATGGSFSSYNEQFF,TGCAGCGTTGCGACAGGGGGCTCCTTTAGCTCCTACAATGAGCAGTTCTTC
TRBV2,TRBD1,TRBJ1-4,-,CASSVNGLGGTNEKLFF,TGTGCCAGCAGTGTTAACGGATTAGGGGGCACTAATGAAAAACTGTTTTTT
TRBV27,-,TRBJ1-1,-,CASRVNTEAFF,TGTGCCAGCCGGGTAAACACTGAAGCTTTCTTT
TRBV4-3,-,TRBJ1-4,-,CASSQGQVGATNEKLFF,TGCGCCAGCAGCCAAGGACAGGTCGGTGCAACTAATGAAAAACTGTTTTTT
TRBV27,-,TRBJ1-1,few,CASSLHRQNTEAFF,TGTGCCAGCAGTTTACACAGGCAGAACACTGAAGCTTTCTTT
TRBV5-1,-,TRBJ1-2,-,CASSLALEDGYTF,TGCGCCAGCAGCTTGGCGTTGGAGGATGGCTACACCTTC
TRBV28,TRBD1,TRBJ1-4,-,CASSTWTGHNEKLFF,TGTGCCAGCAGTACGTGGACAGGACATAATGAAAAACTGTTTTTT
TRBV27,-,TRBJ1-5,-,CASSPKTGGNQPQHF,TGTGCCAGCAGTCCTAAAACAGGTGGTAATCAGCCCCAGCATTTT
TRBV6-1,-,TRBJ2-5,-,CASSLQVSQETQYF,TGTGCCAGCAGTCTACAGGTTAGCCAGGAGACCCAGTACTTC
TRBV18,TRBD2,TRBJ2-7,-,CASSHSTSGRASYEQYF,TGTGCCAGCTCCCACTCCACTAGCGGGAGGGCTTCTTACGAGCAGTACTTC
TRBV7-6,-,TRBJ2-2,-,CASSLERFAGEVGELFF,TGTGCCAGCAGCTTAGAGCGTTTCGCCGGAGAGGTCGGGGAGCTGTTTTTT
TRBV4-3,-,TRBJ2-7,-,CASSQDREGSYEQYF,TGCGCCAGCAGCCAGGACAGGGAGGGCTCCTACGAGCAGTACTTC
TRBV6-6,-,TRBJ1-2,few,CASSYKGPLYGYTF,TGTGCCAGCAGTTACAAGGGGCCGCTCTATGGCTACACCTTC
TRBV9,TRBD2,TRBJ2-3,-,CASSVATGGPTDTQYF,TGTGCCAGCAGCGTAGCTACGGGGGGGCCCACAGATACGCAGTATTTT
TRBV10-3,-,TRBJ2-3,few,CASTGGGTSTDTQYF,TGTGCCTCCACAGGGGGAGGGACTAGCACAGATACGCAGTATTTT
TRBV6-6,-,TRBJ1-2,-,CATIAAGVGYTF,TGTGCCACAATCGCGGCCGGGGTTGGCTACACCTTC
TRBV2,-,TRBJ2-6,-,CASELPGIGANVLTF,TGTGCCAGCGAACTGCCCGGGATCGGGGCCAACGTCCTGACTTTC
TRBV13,TRBD2,TRBJ2-7,-,CASSLTKTSGRIYEQYF,TGTGCCAGCAGCTTGACAAAGACTAGCGGGAGGATCTACGAGCAGTACTTC
TRBV7-3,-,TRBJ1-6,few,CASSFLNSPLHF,TGTGCCAGCAGCTTCCTTAATTCACCCCTCCACTTT
TRBV29-1,TRBD1,TRBJ1-2,-,CSVGAPTGGSGYTF,TGCAGCGTTGGAGCCCCTACAGGGGGCAGTGGCTACACCTTC
TRBV13,-,TRBJ1-2,-,CASSLGATENYGYTF,TGTGCCAGCAGCTTGGGCGCGACAGAGAACTATGGCTACACCTTC
TRBV7-3,-,TRBJ1-1,-,CASSPRRNTEAFF,TGTGCCAGCAGCCCCCGCAGGAACACTGAAGCTTTCTTT
TRBV7-9,TRBD1,TRBJ2-2,-,CANTPGTEVTGELFF,TGTGCCAACACCCCCGGGACAGAGGTTACCGGGGAGCTGTTTTTT
TRBV30,TRBD2,TRBJ2-2,-,CAWSATGGPSGELFF,TGTGCCTGGAGTGCGACGGGGGGGCCAAGCGGGGAGCTGTTTTTT
TRBV30,-,TRBJ2-7,-,CAWSLPRQEFSYEQYF,TGTGCCTGGAGTCTCCCGAGACAGGAGTTCTCCTACGAGCAGTACTTC
TRBV18,TRBD1,TRBJ2-2,-,CASSQGTGSAGELFF,TGTGCCAGCTCACAGGGGACAGGGTCTGCCGGGGAGCTGTTTTTT
TRBV19,-,TRBJ1-5,few,CASSIRADSNQPQHF,TGTGCCAGTAGTATCAGGGCCGATAGCAATCAGCCCCAGCATTTT
TRBV19,-,TRBJ1-5,-,CASSMGSYSNQPQHF,TGTGCCAGTAGTATGGGCAGTTATAGCAATCAGCCCCAGCATTTT
TRBV4-1,TRBD2,TRBJ2-5,-,CASSQSGPSAGGRIETQYF,TGCGCCAGCAGCCAAAGCGGTCCCTCAGCGGGAGGGCGAATAGAGACCCAGTACTTC